Presented here are 24 T cell receptor beta chains from one specimen sequenced in a study of regulatory T cells in long-lasting Graves disease. Arm-PCR of CDR3 regions and iRepertoire HTBI primers were the basis on which TCR beta libraries were built. TCRdb reprocessed the multiplex PCR reads with MiXCR, giving one entry per CDR3 protein. The data show fewer than 400,000 distinct CDR3 sequences, around 21% seen once. Time point: persistent/refractory GD, antithyroid drugs over 5 years with positive TRAb. The TCR library was made from RNA extracted from PBMCs. This material consisted of peripheral blood mononuclear cells (PBMCs), taken when the disease was refractory, from a patient treated with antithyroid drugs. Receptors were obtained from a female donor with Graves disease.

This clonotype was seen many times. This chain uses TRBV11-2 with TRBJ2-7, with TRBD2 as a possible D gene (6 bases). Germline V CDR1 and CDR2: SGHAT, FQNNGV. The CDR3 is 16 amino acids. The germline V and J ends were trimmed by 5 bases and 3 bases, with 20 bases remaining between them. In DNA form, the CDR3 reads TGTGCCAGCAGCCTCTCATCACCGGGACTGAACTACGAGCAGTACTTC. Its protein product is CASSLSSPGLNYEQYF.

This clonotype appeared a few times. This chain links TRBV7-2 with TRBJ2-4; D is perhaps TRBD2 (5 bases). The length of the CDR3 is 14 residues. Germline CDR1 SGHTA, CDR2 FQGNSA. V was cut by 5 bases and J by 0 bases, with 8 bases left in between. For the CDR3, the DNA is TGTGCCAGCAGCGCCGGGGTAGCCAAAAACATTCAGTACTTC. It specifies CASSAGVAKNIQYF.

The V and J genes are TRBV29-1 and TRBJ2-2; TRBD2 aligns across 13 bases. The CDR3 covers 13 residues. The V gene end was trimmed by 7 bases and the J gene end by 7 bases; junction bases not matched to a gene: 3. The germline gives CDR1 SQVTM, CDR2 ANQGSEA. This CDR3 is CSAGLAGLGELFF. CDR3 DNA sequence: TGCAGCGCGGGACTAGCGGGACTCGGGGAGCTGTTTTTT.

This chain connects TRBV12-3 or TRBV12-4 to TRBJ2-7, with 7 bases identical to TRBD1. This CDR3 comprises 16 residues. V was pared by 2 bases and J by 2 bases, with 9 bases of the junction left unmatched. CDR3 nucleotides: TGTGCCAGCAGTTTACGCACAATGGGACAGACCTACGAGCAGTACTTC. It translates to CASSLRTMGQTYEQYF.

This clonotype was observed a few times. The chain combines TRBV11-2 with TRBJ2-3, with D unclear. Germline CDR1 is SGHAT and CDR2 is FQNNGV. The CDR3 runs 13 residues. The ends were cut back, 5 bases at V and 2 bases at J, with 8 bases in the middle. CDR3 loop: CASSLMYTDTQYF. CDR3 coding DNA: TGTGCCAGCAGCCTGATGTACACAGATACGCAGTATTTT.

V gene TRBV2 combines with J gene TRBJ2-3; 7 positions agree with TRBD2. Germline CDR1 is SNHLY and CDR2 is FYNNEI. V shed 5 bases and J 5 bases; nucleotides not matched to a gene: 10. The CDR3 contains 15 residues. DNA of the CDR3: TGTGCCAGCAGTCACGGGGCGGGAGTGGAAGATACGCAGTATTTT. Protein product: CASSHGAGVEDTQYF.

This clonotype was seen only a few times. This chain uses TRBV12-3 or TRBV12-4 with TRBJ2-3; no definite D call. This CDR3 has 11 amino acids. Trimming cost V 5 bases and J 6 bases, with 6 bases left between them. DNA for the CDR3: TGTGCCAGCAGTGGCAGGGATACGCAGTATTTT. Translation: CASSGRDTQYF.

This clonotype occurred many times. This chain uses TRBV13 with TRBJ2-7; the D gene is possibly TRBD2 (5 bases). Germline CDR1 is PRHDT and CDR2 is FYEKMQ (reference sequence). Trimming took 4 bases from V and 0 from J, leaving 19 bases between them. CDR3 length equals 17 residues. DNA for the CDR3: TGTGCCAGCAGCTCCTACCCGCGGACTCAGAGCTCCTACGAGCAGTACTTC. Protein: CASSSYPRTQSSYEQYF.

This clonotype was counted only a few times. The genes are TRBV13 and TRBJ2-1; D possibly corresponds to TRBD2 (5 bases). The germline gives CDR1 PRHDT, CDR2 FYEKMQ (reference sequence). The V and J ends lost 4 bases and 6 bases respectively, with 16 bases between them. The CDR3 covers 15 residues. The CDR3 loop is CASSSGAGQLNEQFF. As DNA, the CDR3 is TGTGCCAGCAGCTCTGGCGCGGGCCAACTCAATGAGCAGTTCTTC.

This clonotype has just a few counts. V and J are TRBV30 and TRBJ2-7; 7 bases match TRBD2. The CDR3 extends over 12 amino acids. Germline CDR1 is GTSNPN and CDR2 is SVGIG (reference sequence). The CDR3 bases are TGTGCTGTCCAAGCGGGGCTCTACGAGCAGTACTTC. Protein: CAVQAGLYEQYF.

This clonotype was observed a few times. The V call is TRBV20-1, the J call TRBJ1-1; no firm D call. CDR3 size: 14 residues. Trimming cost V 0 bases and J 5 bases, with 13 bases left between them. Germline lookup yields CDR1 DFQATT and CDR2 SNEGSKA (reference sequence). CDR3 region: CSARDQRGRTEAFF. The CDR3 DNA reads TGCAGTGCTAGAGATCAGAGAGGGCGAACTGAAGCTTTCTTT.

This clonotype showed up just a few times. The V call is TRBV7-6, the J call TRBJ2-5, with TRBD2 identical over 13 bases. Germline V gene sequence: CDR1 SGHVS, CDR2 FNYEAQ. Trimming removed 4 bases from V and 5 bases from J; junction bases left unmatched: 4. The CDR3 loop spans 15 amino acids. The CDR3 loop reads CASSWTSGSRETQYF. The CDR3, as DNA: TGTGCCAGCAGCTGGACTAGCGGGAGTAGGGAGACCCAGTACTTC.

This clonotype has a handful of counts. V gene TRBV20-1 combines with J gene TRBJ1-1, with D possibly matching TRBD1 (5 bases). The CDR3 contains 13 residues. CDR1 is DFQATT and CDR2 is SNEGSKA in the germline V gene (reference sequence). Trimming removed 6 bases at V and 0 bases at J, with 11 bases between. CDR3 nucleotides: TGCAGTGCCGGACATGGAGTGAACACTGAAGCTTTCTTT. This gives the protein CSAGHGVNTEAFF.

There are many counts of this clonotype. The chain uses TRBV2 and TRBJ2-3, with a possible D match to TRBD2 (5 bases). The CDR3 totals 14 residues. CDR1 and CDR2 from the germline V gene are SNHLY and FYNNEI. V was pared by 8 bases and J by 3 bases, with 15 bases between. CDR3 in amino acids: CASGSEVSTDTQYF. CDR3 nucleotides: TGTGCCAGCGGGAGCGAAGTGAGTACAGATACGCAGTATTTT.

This clonotype was counted many times. The chain has TRBV7-9 and TRBJ1-2; 9 bases match TRBD1. J was trimmed by 4 bases and V by 5 bases; bases with no gene match: 5. CDR1 and CDR2 (germline): SEHNR, FQNEAQ (reference sequence). The CDR3 is made up of 14 amino acids. CDR3 protein: CASSPRQGVYGYTF. CDR3 nucleotides: TGTGCCAGCAGCCCAAGACAGGGGGTCTATGGCTACACCTTC. The full variable domain, in which reference TRBV7-9 and TRBJ1-2 provide the parts outside the CDR3, is DTGVSQNPRHKITKRGQNVTFRCDPISEHNRLYWYRQTLGQGPEFLTYFQNEAQLEKSRLLSDRFSAERPKGSFSTLEIQRTEQGDSAMYLCASSPRQGVYGYTFGSGTRLTVV.

At least ten counts were recorded for this clonotype. The V gene is TRBV11-1, the J gene TRBJ2-7; a possible D gene is TRBD1 (5 bases). CDR3 length equals 12 residues. Trimming stripped 2 bases from V and 5 bases from J, with 7 bases between. Germline CDR1 SGHAT, CDR2 FQDESV (reference sequence). Here the CDR3 DNA reads TGTGCCAGCAGCTTATGGGGCCACGAGCAGTACTTC. Protein sequence: CASSLWGHEQYF.

This clonotype was recorded many times. CDR3 bases: TGTGCCAGCAGTGACGCGGGACCCAACTCGGAGCTGTTTTTT. This sequence encodes CASSDAGPNSELFF. The chain has TRBV12-3 or TRBV12-4 and TRBJ2-2, with a tentative D call TRBD2 (6 bases). V lost 5 bases and J lost 10, with 17 bases in between. The CDR3 loop spans 14 amino acids.

This clonotype was seen repeatedly, ten times or more. The gene calls are TRBV11-2 and TRBJ2-5; tentatively, D is TRBD2 (7 bases). The V gene's germline CDR1 is SGHAT and CDR2 FQNNGV. The CDR3 sequence is 16 residues long. Trimming removed 0 bases at V and 4 bases at J, with 15 bases between. CDR3 in amino acids: CASSLEGGTLRETQYF. The DNA of the CDR3 is TGTGCCAGCAGCTTAGAGGGGGGGACACTGAGAGAGACCCAGTACTTC.

There are a few counts of this clonotype. The genes are TRBV7-2 and TRBJ2-7; D gene ambiguous. CDR1 is SGHTA, CDR2 FQGNSA, per germline. CDR3 length equals 13 residues. V dropped 1 base and J dropped 4 bases, with 8 bases sitting between them. In nucleotides, the CDR3 is TGTGCCAGCAGCTTAGGGTCAGAGTACGAGCAGTACTTC. As protein: CASSLGSEYEQYF.

This clonotype was recorded many times. This chain uses TRBV7-2 with TRBJ2-7; D is perhaps TRBD2 (6 bases). Trimming pared 5 bases from V and 3 bases from J, leaving 14 bases between. The CDR3 has 14 residues. Germline V gene lookup returns CDR1 SGHTA and CDR2 FQGNSA. DNA of the CDR3: TGTGCCAGCAGCCCGGACGGAGGGTTCTACGAGCAGTACTTC. Its translation: CASSPDGGFYEQYF.

As regards this clonotype: An end of the junction differs from the germline gene, which may be a read error. The chain has TRBV4-1 and TRBJ1-1; the match to TRBD1 covers 7 bases. The germline V gene encodes CDR1 MGHRA and CDR2 YSYEKL. The CDR3 is made up of 15 amino acids. In DNA form, the CDR3 reads TGCGCCAGCAGCCTACCGGGACAGCTAAACACTGGAGCTTTCTTT. It is translated as CASSLPGQLNTGAFF.

This clonotype was counted only a few times. V gene TRBV5-8 combines with J gene TRBJ1-1, with 9 bases identical to TRBD1. Losses at the gene ends were 4 bases for V and 5 bases for J; bases not matched to a gene: 9. The CDR3 is 15 amino acids. The germline gives CDR1 SGHTS, CDR2 YDEGEE. The CDR3 region is CASSLAGTGRTEAFF. The CDR3 bases are TGTGCCAGCAGCCTGGCCGGGACAGGGAGGACTGAAGCTTTCTTT.

This clonotype was seen at least ten times. The chain is built from TRBV6-1 and TRBJ2-6; the D gene is possibly TRBD1 (5 bases). The germline gives CDR1 MNHNS, CDR2 SASEGT. The CDR3 has 15 residues. Trimming shortened V by 5 bases and J by 0 bases, and 8 bases separated the two germline ends. The CDR3 reads CASSPTVSGANVLTF. Written as DNA, the CDR3 is TGTGCCAGCAGTCCGACAGTCTCTGGGGCCAACGTCCTGACTTTC.

The CDR3 here is CASSQGWSSGNTIYF. The CDR3, as DNA: TGTGCCAGCAGCCAAGGGTGGAGTTCTGGAAACACCATATATTTT. This chain links TRBV3-1 with TRBJ1-3; D uncertain. This CDR3 is 15 amino acids long. CDR1 and CDR2 from the germline V gene are LGHDT and YNNKEL (reference sequence). V lost 1 base to trimming and J lost 1 base, with 8 bases between them.